The rows below give T cell receptor beta chains drawn from one sample of a study of Tregs in tolerant kidney transplant recipients. Here immunoSEQ multiplex PCR was the method, and the copy in TCRdb shows in-frame clones only, minus some. This sample has 120,000 or so clones; roughly nine tenths occur once, and the top ten carry approximately 0.59%. Sequencing was done on a sample of CD4+ T cells from blood. The receptor source for this set is a human donor in good health. CDR3s include the opening cysteine and the closing phenylalanine or tryptophan. The order of the fields is V gene, D gene, clone size, J gene, CDR3 DNA, CDR3 protein. The D gene is left open where the match is weak. The size entry is marked missing in some rows and otherwise reads once, few, many or a size class.

>TRBV10-1|-|once|TRBJ2-5
TGCGCCAGCAGTGACAGTTACCAAGGTGGAGAGACCCAGTACTTC
CASSDSYQGGETQYF
>TRBV5-1|-|-|TRBJ1-5
TGCGCCAGCAGCGCAACAGGGTCTCAGCCCCAGCATTTT
CASSATGSQPQHF
>TRBV29-1|-|-|TRBJ2-5
TGCAGCGTTGACGACAGGAGGGAGACCCAGTACTTC
CSVDDRRETQYF
>TRBV6-5|-|-|TRBJ1-1
TGTGCCAGCAGTTACACGGTTTTGGACACTGAAGCTTTCTTT
CASSYTVLDTEAFF
>TRBV19|-|once|TRBJ2-7
TGTGCCAGTAGTATATTGGCCGGAAGGACCTACGAGCAGTACTTC
CASSILAGRTYEQYF
>TRBV13|TRBD1|-|TRBJ1-1
TGTGCCAGCAGCTCAACACGGGGACAGGGGAACACTGAAGCTTTCTTT
CASSSTRGQGNTEAFF
>TRBV9|TRBD2|-|TRBJ2-3
TGTGCCAGCAGCAGCGGGAGGGGGGCGGATAGCACAGATACGCAGTATTTT
CASSSGRGADSTDTQYF
>TRBV5-6|TRBD1|once|TRBJ1-1
TGTGCCAGCAGCCCCAGGGGGGGGTCGAACACTGAAGCTTTCTTT
CASSPRGGSNTEAFF
>TRBV5-1|TRBD1|few|TRBJ2-3
TGCGCCAGCAACAGGGGGTCCGAAGCGGATACGCAGTATTTT
CASNRGSEADTQYF
>TRBV2|TRBD2|-|TRBJ2-7
TGTGCCAGCAGTGAAGCGCTTCTAGCGGGAGCCTACGAGCAGTACTTC
CASSEALLAGAYEQYF
>TRBV5-8|-|once|TRBJ1-1
TGTGCCAGCAGCTGGGGGCATGAAGCTTTCTTT
CASSWGHEAFF
>TRBV5-6|-|-|TRBJ1-5
TGTGCCAGCAGCAGGAGGGGGGGAGATCAGCCCCAGCATTTT
CASSRRGGDQPQHF
>TRBV18|TRBD2|once|TRBJ2-3
TGTGCCAGCTCACCACGGACTAGCGGGAGTCGCACAGATACGCAGTATTTT
CASSPRTSGSRTDTQYF
>TRBV10-1|-|once|TRBJ2-7
TGCGCCAGCAGGGAGGGAGTCGCGTACGAGCAGTACTTC
CASREGVAYEQYF
>TRBV7-8|-|-|TRBJ2-5
TGTGCCAGCAGCTTAGCCTTTATAGCGGAGACCCAGTACTTC
CASSLAFIAETQYF
>TRBV14|-|-|TRBJ1-1
TGTGCCAGCAGCCGAACGCGCGCCCCCACTGAAGCTTTCTTT
CASSRTRAPTEAFF
>TRBV18|TRBD1|-|TRBJ1-5
TGTGCCAGCTCACCAAGGGGGCAGGGGGTAAGGAGCAATCAGCCCCAGCATTTT
CASSPRGQGVRSNQPQHF
>TRBV7-8|-|-|TRBJ2-5
TGTGCCAGCAGCGGCGGACAGCAAGAGACCCAGTACTTC
CASSGGQQETQYF
>TRBV10-2|TRBD1|-|TRBJ2-2
TGCGCCAGCAGTGATTTCAACCCGGGACAGAGCACCGGGGAGCTGTTTTTT
CASSDFNPGQSTGELFF
>TRBV5-1|-|-|TRBJ2-1
TGCGCCAGCAGCTTGGGGGAGTTATTCGACAATGAGCAGTTCTTC
CASSLGELFDNEQFF
>TRBV7-9|TRBD1|-|TRBJ1-6
TGTGCCAGCAGCGGGGACAGGAATTCACCCCTCCACTTT
CASSGDRNSPLHF
>TRBV7-2|-|-|TRBJ2-1
TGTGCCAGCAGCCACCCCATAACGCGCAGACTTGAGCAGTTCTTC
CASSHPITRRLEQFF
>TRBV30|-|-|TRBJ2-6
TGTGCCTGGAGCTCAACAGGAAGGGGTCGAAGAGCCAACGTCCTGACTTTC
CAWSSTGRGRRANVLTF
>TRBV5-1|TRBD1|-|TRBJ2-7
TGCGCCAGCAGCTTCGGACAGGCCTCCTACGAGCAGTACTTC
CASSFGQASYEQYF
>TRBV6-1|-|-|TRBJ1-5
TGTGCCAGCAGTCCCCGGGACCACGCCTTTCAGCCCCAGCATTTT
CASSPRDHAFQPQHF
>TRBV5-4|TRBD1|-|TRBJ2-5
TGTGCCAGCAGCCCGGACAGGGTAGAGACCCAGTACTTC
CASSPDRVETQYF
>TRBV9|-|-|TRBJ2-7
TGTGCCAGCAGCGTAGAGTCAGGGCCTTACTACGAGCAGTACTTC
CASSVESGPYYEQYF
>TRBV10-3|TRBD1|-|TRBJ1-2
TGTGCCATCAGTGAGTCGACAGGGCAGAACTATGGCTACACCTTC
CAISESTGQNYGYTF
>TRBV29-1|-|once|TRBJ1-5
TGCAGCGTTACACCCAGTAGCAATCAGCCCCAGCATTTT
CSVTPSSNQPQHF
>TRBV25-1|-|-|TRBJ2-5
TGTGCCTCCCGGGGTGGGGAGACCCAGTACTTC
CASRGGETQYF
>TRBV13|TRBD1|few|TRBJ1-3
TGTGCCAGCAGCTCCAAAAACAGGGGCCACAGTGGAAACACCATATATTTT
CASSSKNRGHSGNTIYF
>TRBV9|-|-|TRBJ2-2
TGTGCCAGCAGCGTGAGACAGAGCACCGGGGAGCTGTTTTTT
CASSVRQSTGELFF
>TRBV28|TRBD1|-|TRBJ2-3
TGTGCCAGCAGTTTAGTACAGGGGGATTTCACAGATACGCAGTATTTT
CASSLVQGDFTDTQYF
>TRBV6-5|TRBD1|-|TRBJ2-5
TGTGCCAGCCAGGGGGTATGGGAGACCCAGTACTTC
CASQGVWETQYF
>TRBV14|-|few|TRBJ1-1
TGTGCCAGCAGCCGTGGCATGAACACTGAAGCTTTCTTT
CASSRGMNTEAFF
>TRBV5-1|TRBD1|few|TRBJ1-1
TGCGCCAGCAGCTTGATTACAGGGGGCACTGAAGCTTTCTTT
CASSLITGGTEAFF
>TRBV7-2|-|-|TRBJ2-7
TGTGCCAGCAGCCCACGAATGGGGAGATCCTACGAGCAGTACTTC
CASSPRMGRSYEQYF
>TRBV9|-|-|TRBJ2-7
TGTGCCAGCAGCGTAGAAGAGGGCAGGGTTGAGCAGTACTTC
CASSVEEGRVEQYF
>TRBV4-1|-|-|TRBJ1-4
TGCGCCAGCAGCCAAGATCGTGAGGGGAGGTTGTTTTTT
CASSQDREGRLFF
>TRBV29-1|-|few|TRBJ1-2
TGCAGCGTTGAGGGACATTCGGGGGGCTACACCTTC
CSVEGHSGGYTF
>TRBV6-6|-|-|TRBJ1-4
TGTGCCAGTCCCCGGGTCGTAAATGAAAAACTGTTTTTT
CASPRVVNEKLFF
>TRBV6-6|-|once|TRBJ2-3
TGTGCCAGCAGTTACTCCGCGGGGCATAGCACAGATACGCAGTATTTT
CASSYSAGHSTDTQYF
>TRBV5-6|-|-|TRBJ1-1
TGTGCCAGCAGCGCACCCGGGGAGGGGAACACTGAAGCTTTCTTT
CASSAPGEGNTEAFF
>TRBV7-9|-|-|TRBJ1-2
TGTGCCAGCAGCTTATTTAACACTGACTATGGCTACACCTTC
CASSLFNTDYGYTF
>TRBV28|TRBD1|-|TRBJ1-4
TGTGCCAGCAGTGAGACAGGGGGCCGGGAAAAACTGTTTTTT
CASSETGGREKLFF
>TRBV18|-|-|TRBJ1-5
TGTGCCAGCTCACCCGGGCAGAATCAGCCCCAGCATTTT
CASSPGQNQPQHF
>TRBV7-6|TRBD2|-|TRBJ2-3
TGTGCCAGCAGCTTAGGAATAAGCGGGAGTTGGGGCACAGATACGCAGTATTTT
CASSLGISGSWGTDTQYF
>TRBV10-2|-|-|TRBJ2-7
TGCGCCAGCAGTACCCAGGGGCTCGAGCAGTACTTC
CASSTQGLEQYF
>TRBV19|-|-|TRBJ2-4
TGTGCCAGTAGTAGGGTGGAGTTAGCCAAAAACATTCAGTACTTC
CASSRVELAKNIQYF
>TRBV9|-|-|TRBJ2-1
TGTGCCAGCAGCGTAGGGGGAGGTAACAATGAGCAGTTCTTC
CASSVGGGNNEQFF
>TRBV7-2|-|-|TRBJ2-3
TGTGCCAGCAGCTCTCAGTTGGGAGATACGCAGTATTTT
CASSSQLGDTQYF
>TRBV5-1|-|-|TRBJ1-2
TGCGCCAGCAGCTCGGGGCGGGGGTTTGGCTATGGCTACACCTTC
CASSSGRGFGYGYTF
>TRBV29-1|-|-|TRBJ2-5
TGCAGCGTTGACCCTAGGGCGGGCTGGCAAGAGACCCAGTACTTC
CSVDPRAGWQETQYF
>TRBV7-6|TRBD1|once|TRBJ2-3
TGTGCCAGCAGCTCCTGGACAGGGAAAACAGATACGCAGTATTTT
CASSSWTGKTDTQYF